The next 32 T cell receptor beta chains were all read from a single sample in a study of OX40 agonist ivuxolimab in advanced cancers. Method: immunoSEQ multiplex PCR; TCRdb's copy keeps in-frame clones and lacks some. The sample comprises about 60,000 clones, roughly nine tenths of which are singletons, and about 4% rests with the top ten. This specimen consisted of CD4+ or CD8+ T cells sorted from blood, obtained in a trial of the OX40 agonist ivuxolimab. These receptors originate from an adult with an advanced solid tumor such as melanoma, head and neck, liver or kidney cancer.

This rearrangement joins TRBV11-2 to TRBJ1-2, with D uncertain. The CDR3 covers 17 residues. Trimming took 1 base from V and 5 from J, leaving 20 bases between them. CDR1 is SGHAT, CDR2 FQNNGV, per germline. The CDR3 region is CASSLATLDFLDYGYTF. The CDR3 coding sequence is TGTGCCAGCAGCTTAGCAACTCTGGACTTCTTGGATTATGGCTACACCTTC.

This chain links TRBV27 with TRBJ2-7; D possibly corresponds to TRBD1 (6 bases). Deletions cut 5 bases from V and 3 bases from J, with 23 bases between. The CDR3 consists of 17 residues. CDR1 is MNHEY and CDR2 is SMNVEV in the germline V gene (reference sequence). CDR3 in DNA: TGTGCCAGCAGTCCCTTCACCCAGAGGACAGACCGCTACGAGCAGTACGTC. Amino acids: CASSPFTQRTDRYEQYV.

The CDR3 spells CASSQPGMNTEAFF. CDR3 nucleotide sequence: TGTGCCAGCAGCCAACCCGGGATGAACACTGAAGCTTTCTTT. The chain links TRBV5-4 to TRBJ1-1; no reliable D call. This CDR3 spans 14 amino acids. Germline V lookup: CDR1 SGHNT, CDR2 YYREEE (reference sequence). Trimming cost V 4 bases and J 0 bases, with 10 bases left between them.

This chain connects TRBV4-2 to TRBJ2-3; 8 positions agree with TRBD2. With 10 bases clipped from V and 2 bases from J, the junction kept 8 bases outside the gene matches. The germline V gene encodes CDR1 LGHNA and CDR2 YNFKEQ. The CDR3 spans 14 residues. The CDR3 loop reads CATRAGVITDTQYF. DNA for the CDR3: TGTGCCACTCGAGCGGGGGTGATCACAGATACGCAGTATTTT.

This sequence joins TRBV5-1 and TRBJ2-5, with TRBD2 matching over 14 bases. In germline, CDR1 is SGHRS, CDR2 YFSETQ. V dropped 3 bases and J dropped 2; count of bases not matched to a gene: 9. The CDR3 consists of 18 residues. The CDR3 is CASSYGLAGGPVQETQYF. Written as DNA, the CDR3 is TGCGCCAGCAGCTATGGACTAGCGGGGGGCCCAGTTCAAGAGACCCAGTACTTC.

The rearrangement uses TRBV19 and TRBJ2-1, with 7 nucleotides matching TRBD2. The CDR3 contains 15 residues. Germline values: CDR1 LNHDA, CDR2 SQIVND (reference sequence). Losses at the gene ends were 1 base for V and 4 bases for J; bases not matched to a gene: 4. For the CDR3, the DNA is TGTGCCAGTAGTATAGGAGCTAGCGGATACAATGAGCAGTTCTTC. This codes for CASSIGASGYNEQFF.

The count of this clone is one. The gene calls are TRBV27 and TRBJ1-2; no clear D. Germline V gene lookup returns CDR1 MNHEY and CDR2 SMNVEV (reference sequence). The CDR3 is 14 amino acids. The V and J ends lost 4 bases and 8 bases respectively, with 17 bases between them. DNA of the CDR3: TGTGCCAGCAGTTCACACCGGACGGCAGAAGGCTACACCTTC. Protein sequence: CASSSHRTAEGYTF.

This chain connects TRBV6-4 to TRBJ2-7; 8 bases match TRBD1. Germline lookup yields CDR1 MRHNA and CDR2 SNTAGT. The CDR3 has 14 residues. This CDR3 is CATTPGQVFYEQYV. The CDR3 DNA is TGTGCAACTACTCCGGGACAGGTATTCTACGAGCAGTACGTC.

The chain joins TRBV27 to TRBJ2-5; TRBD1 matches at 12 bases. V gave up 3 bases and J gave up 6 bases; unmatched junction bases: 5. The CDR3 length is 15 residues. Germline CDR1 and CDR2: MNHEY and SMNVEV (reference sequence). CDR3 amino acids: CASSLGTGGRKTQYF. CDR3 coding DNA: TGTGCCAGCAGTTTGGGGACAGGGGGCCGAAAGACCCAGTACTTC.

This sequence joins TRBV28 and TRBJ2-3, with a possible D match to TRBD2 (5 bases). There are 12 residues in the CDR3. The V and J ends lost 4 bases and 7 bases respectively, with 9 bases between them. In germline, CDR1 is MDHEN, CDR2 SYDVKM. The CDR3 region has the DNA TGTGCCAGCAGTTGGCTAGCAAATACGCAGTATTTT. Translated, it gives CASSWLANTQYF.

The V gene is TRBV4-3, the J gene TRBJ2-1; D not certain. This CDR3 is built from 16 residues. Trimming took 0 bases from V and 0 from J, leaving 9 bases between them. CDR1 is LGHNA, CDR2 YSLEER, per germline. The CDR3 sequence is CASSQDSSSSYNEQFF. DNA of the CDR3: TGCGCCAGCAGCCAAGATTCTTCAAGCTCCTACAATGAGCAGTTCTTC.

This clone has a single count. The rearrangement joins TRBV19 to TRBJ2-7; 7 bases align to TRBD1. The germline V gene encodes CDR1 LNHDA and CDR2 SQIVND (reference sequence). V lost 3 bases, J lost 0 bases, and 5 bases stayed unmatched. The CDR3 consists of 15 residues. The CDR3 here is CASSISGTASYEQYF. The CDR3 DNA reads TGTGCCAGTAGTATTTCCGGGACAGCCTCCTACGAGCAGTACTTC.

The sample holds one count of this clone. The rearrangement joins TRBV9 to TRBJ2-2; D is ambiguous. V lost 4 bases, J lost 4 bases, and 17 bases lay in between. CDR3 length equals 16 residues. Germline V gene sequence: CDR1 SGDLS, CDR2 YYNGEE. The DNA of the CDR3 is TGTGCCAGCAGCTACGGCCAACTCAAGGGCACCGGGGAGCTGTTTTTT. Encoded protein: CASSYGQLKGTGELFF. The variable domain in full, with the rest retrieved from reference TRBV9 and TRBJ2-2, is DSGVTQTPKHLITATGQRVTLRCSPRSGDLSVYWYQQSLDQGLQFLIQYYNGEERAKGNILERFSAQQFPDLHSELNLSSLELGDSALYFCASSYGQLKGTGELFFGEGSRLTVL.

CDR3 nucleotide sequence: TGTGCCAGCAGCTTAAAAAACAATGAGCAGTTCTTC. It is translated as CASSLKNNEQFF. This chain connects TRBV7-9 to TRBJ2-1; D gene unclear. Germline CDR1 SEHNR, CDR2 FQNEAQ (reference sequence). The length of the CDR3 is 12 residues. Trimming cost V 2 bases and J 5 bases, with 4 bases left between them.

CDR3 sequence: CASSQEVAGGAVELFF. The DNA for the CDR3 is TGTGCCAGCAGCCAAGAGGTAGCGGGAGGGGCGGTGGAGCTGTTTTTT. This sequence joins TRBV4-2 and TRBJ2-2; 11 bases are a match to TRBD2. Germline V gene data show CDR1 as LGHNA and CDR2 as YNFKEQ. The CDR3 loop spans 16 amino acids. J was trimmed by 10 bases and V by 0 bases; bases with no gene match: 7.

CDR3: CASSQGPGPGEQYV. For the CDR3, the DNA is TGCGCCAGCAGCCAAGGTCCGGGGCCAGGGGAGCAGTACGTC. The J gene is TRBJ2-7, the V gene TRBV4-1, with D perhaps given as TRBD1 or TRBD2 (5 bases each). V lost 1 base and J 7 bases, leaving 14 bases between the germline ends. Germline V gives CDR1 MGHRA, CDR2 YSYEKL. CDR3 size: 14 residues.

A few counts support this clone. This chain connects TRBV9 to TRBJ1-5; possibly TRBD1 for D (6 bases). The germline V gene has CDR1 SGDLS and CDR2 YYNGEE. This CDR3 has 15 amino acids. V lost 2 bases and J 5 bases, leaving 14 bases between the germline ends. CDR3: CASSVGRGKDQPQHF. The CDR3 DNA is TGTGCCAGCAGCGTGGGCAGGGGAAAGGATCAGCCCCAGCATTTT.

The chain is built from TRBV28 and TRBJ2-7, with 15 bases fitting TRBD2. V lost 3 bases, J lost 8 bases, and 11 bases stayed unmatched. Germline V gene data show CDR1 as MDHEN and CDR2 as SYDVKM. CDR3 length: 17 amino acids. DNA of the CDR3: TGTGCCAGCAGTTTGGGACCGGGACTAGCGGGGGGAGGAAAGCAGTACTTC. Translation gives CASSLGPGLAGGGKQYF.

The chain uses TRBV7-9 and TRBJ2-7; TRBD1 matches 7 bases. With 5 bases clipped from V and 5 bases from J, the junction kept 9 bases outside the gene matches. Per the germline V gene, CDR1 is SEHNR and CDR2 is FQNEAQ (reference sequence). CDR3 length: 14 residues. The CDR3 reads CASSPGGEADEQYF. As DNA, the CDR3 is TGTGCCAGCAGCCCAGGGGGTGAGGCCGACGAGCAGTACTTC.

J is TRBJ2-7 and V is TRBV4-3; 10 bases align to TRBD1. The J segment lost 0 bases and the V segment lost 4 bases, leaving 3 bases of the junction unmatched. Germline-derived CDR1 and CDR2 are LGHNA and YSLEER. This CDR3 region has 15 residues. Here the CDR3 reads CASSPGTGASYEQYF. The CDR3, as DNA: TGCGCCAGCAGCCCCGGGACAGGGGCCTCCTACGAGCAGTACTTC.

The chain carries TRBV4-3 and TRBJ1-1, with D hard to call. This CDR3 has 13 residues. V lost 1 base and J 2 bases, leaving 5 bases between the germline ends. In germline, CDR1 is LGHNA, CDR2 YSLEER. The CDR3 loop is CASSQGPNTEAFF. The CDR3, as DNA: TGCGCCAGCAGCCAAGGGCCTAACACTGAAGCTTTCTTT.

J is TRBJ1-1 and V is TRBV19, with D possibly matching TRBD1 (6 bases). CDR1 is LNHDA, CDR2 SQIVND, per germline (reference sequence). The CDR3 totals 14 residues. Trimming shortened V by 6 bases and J by 3 bases, and 14 bases separated the two germline ends. DNA for the CDR3: TGTGCCAGTAGGCCGGGACATACCGACACTGAAGCTTTCTTT. Its protein is CASRPGHTDTEAFF.

This sequence joins TRBV7-8 and TRBJ2-1; possible D gene TRBD1, 5 bases. The V gene's germline CDR1 is SGHVS and CDR2 FQNEAQ. The CDR3 has 18 residues. V lost 0 bases and J 5 bases, leaving 20 bases between the germline ends. The CDR3 region has the DNA TGTGCCAGCAGCTTAGCAGTGTTTCTGGGGCTGGGTAACAATGAGCAGTTCTTC. As protein: CASSLAVFLGLGNNEQFF.

The chain links TRBV4-1 to TRBJ1-5, with 7 bases identical to TRBD1. J was trimmed by 0 bases and V by 0 bases; bases with no gene match: 8. The CDR3 has 18 amino acids. Germline V CDR1 and CDR2: MGHRA, YSYEKL. The CDR3 reads CASSQEEQGIYSNQPQHF. As DNA, the CDR3 is TGCGCCAGCAGCCAAGAAGAACAGGGGATTTATAGCAATCAGCCCCAGCATTTT.

This sequence joins TRBV5-6 and TRBJ2-5; 11 bases agree with TRBD2. The CDR3 extends over 15 amino acids. Germline trimming cut 2 bases from V and 2 bases from J; bases unmatched to any gene: 2. Per germline, CDR1 SGHDT and CDR2 YYEEEE. CDR3 nucleotide sequence: TGTGCCAGCAGCTTCGTAGCGGGGGGGCAAGAGACCCAGTACTTC. Protein: CASSFVAGGQETQYF.

The rearrangement links TRBV29-1 to TRBJ2-1; D uncertain. V lost 3 bases and J lost 7, with 7 bases in between. The CDR3 length is 11 residues. Germline values: CDR1 SQVTM, CDR2 ANQGSEA. The CDR3 is CSVDKQNEQFF. Here the CDR3 DNA reads TGCAGCGTTGACAAACAAAATGAGCAGTTCTTC.

The chain recombines TRBV5-5 with TRBJ2-7, with 7 bases fitting TRBD1. Germline CDR1 SGHKS, CDR2 YYEKEE (reference sequence). Germline trimming cut 4 bases from V and 9 bases from J; bases unmatched to any gene: 10. The CDR3 spans 13 residues. This CDR3 is CASSPGQALLQYV. In nucleotides, the CDR3 is TGTGCCAGCAGCCCCGGACAGGCGCTTTTGCAGTACGTC.

To note about this clone: The germline gene is not matched at one end of the junction; a read error may be the cause. Other DNA sequences in this sample translate to the same CDR3. V is TRBV7-9 and J is TRBJ1-1; 9 bases match TRBD1. CDR3 size: 15 residues. Germline V gene data show CDR1 as SEHNR and CDR2 as FQNEAQ (reference sequence). The CDR3 protein is CASSLGQGGNTEAFF. The CDR3 bases are TGTGCCAGCAGCTTAGGACAGGGGGGGAACACTGAAGCCTTCTTT.

V usage is TRBV4-1 and J usage is TRBJ1-2; no firm D call. CDR1 is MGHRA, CDR2 YSYEKL, per germline. The CDR3 runs to 13 residues. V was cut by 0 bases and J by 8 bases, with 10 bases left in between. CDR3 in DNA: TGCGCCAGCAGCCAAGATCTAATAGGGGGCTACACCTTC. Protein: CASSQDLIGGYTF.

J is TRBJ2-7 and V is TRBV4-3; D uncertain. The germline CDR1 and CDR2 sequences are LGHNA and YSLEER. This CDR3 has 15 amino acids. V lost 0 bases, J lost 2 bases, and 11 bases lay in between. The CDR3 loop is CASSQETHHTYEQYF. For the CDR3, the DNA is TGCGCCAGCAGCCAAGAGACCCACCACACCTACGAGCAGTACTTC.

The V and J genes are TRBV19 and TRBJ2-3; D uncertain. Trimming took off 5 bases at V and 2 bases at J, with 8 bases between the two ends. The germline V gene encodes CDR1 LNHDA and CDR2 SQIVND (reference sequence). CDR3 length: 13 residues. The CDR3 DNA is TGTGCCAGTAGTCTCCTTTCCACAGATACGCAGTATTTT. Its protein product is CASSLLSTDTQYF.

The chain employs TRBV28 and TRBJ1-1; D gene uncertain. CDR1 is MDHEN and CDR2 is SYDVKM in the germline V gene. CDR3 length: 14 amino acids. V was shortened by 3 bases and J by 0 bases, with 8 bases between the two germline ends. DNA for the CDR3: TGTGCCAGCAGTTTTACTAGGATGAACACTGAAGCTTTCTTT. Encoded protein: CASSFTRMNTEAFF. The whole variable domain, filled in from reference TRBV28 and TRBJ1-1, reads DVKVTQSSRYLVKRTGEKVFLECVQDMDHENMFWYRQDPGLGLRLIYFSYDVKMKEKGDIPEGYSVSREKKERFSLILESASTNQTSMYLCASSFTRMNTEAFFGQGTRLTVV.